Presented here are 18 T cell receptor beta chains from one specimen sequenced in a study of blood T cell repertoires in COVID-19. The protocol was immunoSEQ multiplex PCR, while the TCRdb copy is restricted to in-frame clones and leaves out a portion. The data hold 100,000 or so clones, with roughly 88% observed a single time. Sequenced sample: peripheral blood. These receptors all stem from a woman in her fifties or sixties with acute or convalescent COVID-19.

Note on this clone: Other nucleotide sequences in the sample specify the same CDR3. This chain connects TRBV5-1 to TRBJ2-7, with 10 nucleotides matching TRBD2. This CDR3 comprises 15 residues. V was pared by 4 bases and J by 1 base, with 5 bases of the junction left unmatched. CDR1 is SGHRS, CDR2 YFSETQ, per germline. CDR3 region: CASSVTSGRSYEQYF. In DNA form, the CDR3 reads TGCGCCAGCAGCGTGACTAGCGGGCGGTCCTACGAGCAGTACTTC.

The rearrangement joins TRBV18 to TRBJ1-1; weak D call: TRBD1 (5 bases). The CDR3 is 16 amino acids. Germline loops: CDR1 KGHSH, CDR2 LQKENI. The V end lost 2 bases, the J end lost 0 bases, and 13 bases lay between the germline ends. The CDR3 spells CASSPNGQPMNTEAFF. The CDR3 nucleotides read TGTGCCAGCTCACCAAATGGACAACCTATGAACACTGAAGCTTTCTTT.

Turning to this clone: Germline is not matched at one junction end, which may reflect a read error. The chain couples TRBV7-7 to TRBJ2-3, with D possibly being TRBD1 (5 bases). CDR1 and CDR2 from the germline V gene are SSHAT and FNYEAQ (reference sequence). This CDR3 has 15 residues. This CDR3 is CASSLGRAFGDTQYF. The CDR3 DNA is TGTGCTAGCAGCTTAGGCAGGGCGTTCGGAGATACGCAGTATTTT. Looking up the rest from reference TRBV7-7 and TRBJ2-3 gives the full variable domain: GAGVSQSPRYKVTKRGQDVTLRCDPISSHATLYWYQQALGQGPEFLTYFNYEAQPDKSGLPSDRFSAERPEGSISTLTIQRTEQRDSAMYRCASSLGRAFGDTQYFGPGTRLTVL.

The chain recombines TRBV14 with TRBJ2-1; possible D gene TRBD1, 6 bases. CDR1 and CDR2 from the germline V gene are SGHDN and FVKESK. The V gene lost 6 bases and the J gene lost 0 bases, with 12 bases spanning the gap. The CDR3 length is 15 residues. The CDR3 DNA reads as TGTGCCAGCAGACAACAGGGAAGCTCCTACAATGAGCAGTTCTTC. Its protein is CASRQQGSSYNEQFF.

V usage is TRBV7-3 and J usage is TRBJ1-1; a weak D match, TRBD1 (6 bases). Trimming cost V 2 bases and J 1 base, with 8 bases left between them. The CDR3 has 14 amino acids. Germline V CDR1 and CDR2: SGHTA, FQGTGA. The CDR3 sequence is CASSLDRSNTEAFF. CDR3 DNA: TGTGCCAGCAGCTTAGACAGGTCGAACACTGAAGCTTTCTTT.

This clone was observed a single time. V and J are TRBV28 and TRBJ2-1; no clear D. V lost 5 bases and J lost 4, with 12 bases in between. Germline CDR1 MDHEN, CDR2 SYDVKM. There are 14 residues in the CDR3. CDR3 residues: CASSVSSGYNEQFF. DNA for the CDR3: TGTGCCAGCAGTGTCTCCTCAGGTTACAATGAGCAGTTCTTC. Full variable domain (outside the CDR3, taken from reference TRBV28 and TRBJ2-1): DVKVTQSSRYLVKRTGEKVFLECVQDMDHENMFWYRQDPGLGLRLIYFSYDVKMKEKGDIPEGYSVSREKKERFSLILESASTNQTSMYLCASSVSSGYNEQFFGPGTRLTVL.

The genes are TRBV29-1 and TRBJ1-1; TRBD1 aligns across 8 bases. The CDR3 has 13 residues. V lost 3 bases to trimming and J lost 5 bases; unmatched junction nucleotides: 5. Germline V gene lookup returns CDR1 SQVTM and CDR2 ANQGSEA. The chain's CDR3 is CSVDRTGFTEAFF. CDR3 coding DNA: TGCAGCGTTGATCGGACAGGGTTTACTGAAGCTTTCTTT.

The chain is built from TRBV5-4 and TRBJ2-2; TRBD2 agrees at 13 bases. CDR1 and CDR2 from the germline V gene are SGHNT and YYREEE (reference sequence). The CDR3 spans 18 residues. Losses at the gene ends were 4 bases for V and 2 bases for J; bases not matched to a gene: 8. For the CDR3, the DNA is TGTGCCAGCAGCCCCCCCGGGACTAGCGGGATAAACACCGGGGAGCTGTTTTTT. This sequence encodes CASSPPGTSGINTGELFF. Full variable domain (remainder filled in from reference TRBV5-4 and TRBJ2-2): ETGVTQSPTHLIKTRGQQVTLRCSSQSGHNTVSWYQQALGQGPQFIFQYYREEENGRGNFPPRFSGLQFPNYSSELNVNALELDDSALYLCASSPPGTSGINTGELFFGEGSRLTVL.

V and J are TRBV27 and TRBJ1-1; possibly TRBD1 for D (5 bases). V gave up 2 bases and J gave up 2 bases, with 15 bases separating them. CDR1 MNHEY and CDR2 SMNVEV come from the germline V gene (reference sequence). CDR3 length: 16 residues. The CDR3 here is CASSLNPGWRNTEAFF. CDR3 bases: TGTGCCAGCAGTTTAAATCCAGGGTGGAGAAACACTGAAGCTTTCTTT.

V and J are TRBV20-1 and TRBJ2-3; D not certain. The V and J ends lost 6 bases and 7 bases respectively, with 11 bases between them. The length of the CDR3 is 11 residues. Looked up from germline, CDR1 is DFQATT and CDR2 is SNEGSKA (reference sequence). Here the CDR3 DNA reads TGCAGTGCCCTCTTAGAGTATACGCAGTATTTT. It encodes CSALLEYTQYF.

The chain uses TRBV5-1 and TRBJ1-1; no firm D call. The ends were cut back, 5 bases at V and 1 base at J, with 15 bases in the middle. This CDR3 is 15 amino acids long. Germline loops: CDR1 SGHRS, CDR2 YFSETQ. The CDR3 DNA reads TGCGCCAGCAGTCGTCTTCTGGCCCAGAACACTGAAGCTTTCTTT. This gives the protein CASSRLLAQNTEAFF. The variable domain in full, completed from reference TRBV5-1 and TRBJ1-1, reads KAGVTQTPRYLIKTRGQQVTLSCSPISGHRSVSWYQQTPGQGLQFLFEYFSETQRNKGNFPGRFSGRQFSNSRSEMNVSTLELGDSALYLCASSRLLAQNTEAFFGQGTRLTVV.

The chain has TRBV6-5 and TRBJ2-7; D is ambiguous. The CDR3 is 13 amino acids. Germline loops: CDR1 MNHEY, CDR2 SVGAGI. Trimming removed 7 bases from V and 0 bases from J, with 10 bases in between. The DNA of the CDR3 is TGTGCCAGCAAGCGAACGAGCTCCTACGAGCAGTACTTC. Translated, it gives CASKRTSSYEQYF.

The chain employs TRBV4-2 and TRBJ2-5, with 9 positions matching TRBD2. In germline, CDR1 is LGHNA, CDR2 YNFKEQ. V shed 2 bases, J shed 5 bases, and the junction held 6 bases outside the gene matches. The CDR3 has 15 residues. The CDR3 nucleotides are TGTGCCAGCAGCCAACTAGCGGGAAATGAGGAGACCCAGTACTTC. It yields the protein CASSQLAGNEETQYF.

In its sample, this clone was seen a few times. The CDR3 sequence: CAWKAGGGYNEQFF. In DNA form, the CDR3 reads TGTGCCTGGAAAGCGGGAGGGGGCTACAATGAGCAGTTCTTC. The chain links TRBV30 to TRBJ2-1, with 10 positions matching TRBD2. The CDR3 runs to 14 residues. Germline values: CDR1 GTSNPN, CDR2 SVGIG (reference sequence). Germline trimming cut 4 bases from V and 3 bases from J; bases unmatched to any gene: 3.

The chain couples TRBV7-2 to TRBJ1-1, with 10 bases identical to TRBD1. J gave up 1 base and V 5 bases, and 4 bases lay outside the gene matches. Per germline, CDR1 SGHTA and CDR2 FQGNSA. CDR3 size: 15 residues. The DNA for the CDR3 is TGTGCCAGCAGCCCTCGACAGGGGGCGAACACTGAAGCTTTCTTT. It encodes CASSPRQGANTEAFF.

The J gene is TRBJ2-3, the V gene TRBV5-1; 7 bases agree with TRBD1. With V trimmed by 2 bases and J by 3 bases, 3 bases remained unmatched. CDR1 SGHRS and CDR2 YFSETQ come from the germline V gene. The CDR3 loop spans 14 amino acids. The CDR3 bases are TGCGCCAGCAGCTTAGGACAGGCAACAGATACGCAGTATTTT. This translates into CASSLGQATDTQYF.

This chain connects TRBV6-6 to TRBJ2-7; a possible D gene is TRBD2 (6 bases). Germline-derived CDR1 and CDR2 are MNHNY and SVGAGI (reference sequence). V dropped 0 bases and J dropped 6 bases, with 12 bases sitting between them. The CDR3 has 14 residues. The CDR3 coding sequence is TGTGCCAGCAGTTACTCAGGGACTTCCAGCGAGCAGTACGTC. This sequence encodes CASSYSGTSSEQYV.

The rearrangement uses TRBV19 and TRBJ2-7; 9 bases match TRBD1. This CDR3 comprises 15 residues. The germline gives CDR1 LNHDA, CDR2 SQIVND (reference sequence). With 5 bases clipped from V and 7 bases from J, the junction kept 12 bases outside the gene matches. The CDR3 DNA is TGTGCCAGTAGTGCAACCGGGACAGGGTCGTGGGAGCAGTACTTC. Amino acids: CASSATGTGSWEQYF.